The rows below give T cell receptor beta chains drawn from one sample of a study of blood T cell repertoires in COVID-19. Libraries were prepared by immunoSEQ multiplex PCR; TCRdb keeps only in-frame clonotypes and omits some of them. The repertoire includes roughly 350,000 clones, around 87% of them detected once, and around 6% sits in the top ten. The specimen was peripheral blood. These receptors all stem from a woman aged 50 to 65 with COVID-19, enrolled during active disease. CDR3s include the opening cysteine and the closing phenylalanine or tryptophan. D genes are given only for firm matches.

j_gene	d_gene	v_gene	CDR3nt	CDR3aa
TRBJ2-7	-	TRBV3-1/TRBV3-2	TGTGCCAGCAGCCCAAACACGGGACTTTACGAGCAGTACTTC	CASSPNTGLYEQYF
TRBJ2-7	-	TRBV7-6	TGTGCCAGCAGCTTCAAGCCAGGACAGATTCTCTACGAGCAGTACTTC	CASSFKPGQILYEQYF
TRBJ2-7	-	TRBV24-1	TGTGCCACCAGTGATCCCGGGTCGTCGGGGGAGCAGTACTTC	CATSDPGSSGEQYF
TRBJ1-6	TRBD1	TRBV6-5	TGTGCCAGCAGCCGGGACAGGGTTCAGGCCCTCCACTTT	CASSRDRVQALHF
TRBJ2-5	-	TRBV19	TGTGCCAGTAGTATTGGGGGGGCGCGAGAGACCCAGTACTTC	CASSIGGARETQYF
TRBJ1-5	TRBD1	TRBV6-5	TGTGCCAGCAGCCGGGACAGGGAAGGTCAGCCCCAGCATTTT	CASSRDREGQPQHF
TRBJ1-2	-	TRBV2	TGTGCCAGCAAGGACAGCGAGGACTATGGCTACACCTTC	CASKDSEDYGYTF
TRBJ1-2	-	TRBV6-5	TGTGCCAGCAGAATGGGAGCTAACTATGGCTACACCTTC	CASRMGANYGYTF
TRBJ2-1	TRBD2	TRBV7-2	TGTGCCAGCAGCGCCGGGACTAGCGGATACAATGAGCAGTTCTTC	CASSAGTSGYNEQFF
TRBJ2-3	TRBD2	TRBV18	TGTGCCAGCTCCCCCTCTAGCGGGAAGGGCACAGATACGCAGTATTTT	CASSPSSGKGTDTQYF
TRBJ2-7	TRBD1	TRBV11-3	TGTGCCAGCAGCTCATCCCGGACAGGGGGCTACGAGCAGTACTTC	CASSSSRTGGYEQYF
TRBJ2-1	TRBD2	TRBV13	TGTGCCAGCAGCGCAACCACGACTAGCGGGAGTGGGAATGAGCAGTTCTTC	CASSATTTSGSGNEQFF
TRBJ2-2	-	TRBV12-3/TRBV12-4	TGTGCCAGCAGCCTGAACACCGGGGAGCTGTTTTTT	CASSLNTGELFF
TRBJ2-3	TRBD1	TRBV19	TGTGCCAGTAGCCTCGACAGGGCCAGCACAGATACGCAGTATTTT	CASSLDRASTDTQYF
TRBJ2-1	-	TRBV7-2	TGTGCCAGCAGCTTTTTAGTTTCCTACAATGAGCAGTTCTTC	CASSFLVSYNEQFF
TRBJ2-7	TRBD2	TRBV5-5	TGTGCCAGCAGCCGACCGGGGGGTGGCGGGGTCTACGAGCAGTACTTC	CASSRPGGGGVYEQYF
TRBJ2-7	TRBD2	TRBV7-2	TGTGCCAGCAGCTATAGCGGGAGGTACGAGCAGTACTTC	CASSYSGRYEQYF